This T cell receptor beta chain was observed in a study of identical twins. Template switching, a step in the protocol, added a universal primer site, and cDNA carried unique molecular identifiers. TCRdb passed the 5' RACE reads through MiXCR, listing each CDR3 protein once. The sample lists 600,000 to 850,000 distinct CDR3 sequences, roughly 18% occurring once. Germline CDR1 and CDR2: MNHEY and SVGAGI. V was clipped by 0 bases and J by 1 base, with 9 bases between them. This CDR3 contains 16 residues. The same data also went into a second study, on T cells expressing NK-cell markers. That report notes: It was sorted CD3+CD56+NKG2C+, CD3+CD56+NKG2C- and CD3+CD56-NKG2C+ T cells that supplied the TCR beta repertoires.

This chain uses TRBV6-5 with TRBJ2-2, with a possible D match to TRBD1 (5 bases). The clonotype originates from a young woman in good health. The sample taken for sequencing was PBMCs. The CDR3: CASSYSRDRNTGELFF. CDR3 in DNA: TGTGCCAGCAGTTACTCCCGCGACAGGAACACCGGGGAGCTGTTTTTT.